The entry below describes one T cell receptor (beta chain). In the authors' methods: For nucleated cells, counts were estimated from reference gene primer amplification. The data were produced by immunoSEQ multiplex PCR, yet TCRdb's version contains in-frame clones alone and is incomplete. V and J calls plus clone size are reproduced from that table; the DNA served to infer D and trimming. The sample gives roughly 250,000 clones, about 83% of which show up once; 6.5% to 9% is in the top ten. The data derive from a study of blood T cell repertoires in COVID-19. Study-level background: Donors in the United States, Italy and Spain gave samples during acute or convalescent COVID-19. The cDNA or gDNA used as material had been derived from T cells, B-cell-depleted T cells, or PBMCs.

The CDR3 is made up of 17 amino acids. V shed 1 base, J shed 1 base, and the junction held 5 bases outside the gene matches. Germline V gene data show CDR1 as LGHNA and CDR2 as YNFKEQ. The V call is TRBV4-2, the J call TRBJ2-1, with TRBD2 identical over 9 bases. Sequencing was done on a sample of peripheral blood. The receptor was isolated from a woman aged 45-59 years with acute or convalescent COVID-19. For the CDR3, the DNA is TGTGCCAGCAGCCAAGCTTCTAGCGGGGTGTCCTACAATGAGCAGTTCTTC. Its translation is CASSQASSGVSYNEQFF.